Each of the 5 T cell receptor beta chains below was sequenced from the same sample in a study of T cells after yellow fever vaccination. TCRdb re-analysed the 5' RACE reads in MiXCR, keeping a single row per CDR3 protein. The sample gives some 560,000 distinct CDR3 sequences, around 16% of which show up once; roughly 17% is in the top ten. The sequenced sample was PBMCs, obtained 5 to 6 days after the first yellow fever vaccination. These receptors originate from a man aged 18 to 30 who received the YFV17D yellow fever vaccine.

A few counts support this clonotype. The chain carries TRBV30 and TRBJ2-3, with 12 bases that match TRBD2. Germline lookup yields CDR1 GTSNPN and CDR2 SVGIG (reference sequence). With 3 bases clipped from V and 5 bases from J, the junction kept 6 bases outside the gene matches. The CDR3 loop spans 15 amino acids. The CDR3 DNA reads TGTGCCTGGAGCAAACTAGCGGGGGGAAAAGATACGCAGTATTTT. Translating it yields CAWSKLAGGKDTQYF.

This clonotype was observed a few times. This chain uses TRBV10-3 with TRBJ1-2; maybe TRBD1 (5 bases). CDR3 size: 15 residues. CDR1 ENHRY and CDR2 SYGVKD come from the germline V gene. V gave up 3 bases and J gave up 1 base, with 12 bases separating them. The CDR3 sequence: CAISDGGEDNYGYTF. Written as DNA, the CDR3 is TGTGCCATCAGTGACGGGGGGGAGGATAACTATGGCTACACCTTC.

This clonotype showed up just a few times. This rearrangement joins TRBV27 to TRBJ1-6, with no clear D. The CDR3 is 15 amino acids. Trimming shortened V by 5 bases and J by 2 bases, and 10 bases separated the two germline ends. Germline V gene lookup returns CDR1 MNHEY and CDR2 SMNVEV (reference sequence). CDR3 sequence: CASSQGLTYNSPLHF. CDR3 nucleotide sequence: TGTGCCAGCAGTCAAGGGTTAACCTATAATTCACCCCTCCACTTT.

This clonotype occurred a few times. V gene TRBV4-3 combines with J gene TRBJ1-1; D gene unclear. This CDR3 spans 14 amino acids. Trimming pared 3 bases from V and 0 bases from J, leaving 8 bases between. Germline V lookup: CDR1 LGHNA, CDR2 YSLEER. The CDR3 DNA is TGCGCCAGCAGCCAGACTAGGGTGAACACTGAAGCTTTCTTT. This gives the protein CASSQTRVNTEAFF.

Only a few counts were recorded for this clonotype. The chain employs TRBV7-9 and TRBJ2-7; weak D call: TRBD2 (7 bases). In germline, CDR1 is SEHNR, CDR2 FQNEAQ (reference sequence). V lost 5 bases to trimming and J lost 0 bases, with 17 bases between them. CDR3 size: 16 residues. CDR3 residues: CASSPMGGPSSYEQYF. The CDR3 coding sequence is TGTGCCAGCAGCCCCATGGGGGGGCCGAGCTCCTACGAGCAGTACTTC. Combining the CDR3 with reference TRBV7-9 and TRBJ2-7 gives the whole variable domain DTGVSQNPRHKITKRGQNVTFRCDPISEHNRLYWYRQTLGQGPEFLTYFQNEAQLEKSRLLSDRFSAERPKGSFSTLEIQRTEQGDSAMYLCASSPMGGPSSYEQYFGPGTRLTVT.